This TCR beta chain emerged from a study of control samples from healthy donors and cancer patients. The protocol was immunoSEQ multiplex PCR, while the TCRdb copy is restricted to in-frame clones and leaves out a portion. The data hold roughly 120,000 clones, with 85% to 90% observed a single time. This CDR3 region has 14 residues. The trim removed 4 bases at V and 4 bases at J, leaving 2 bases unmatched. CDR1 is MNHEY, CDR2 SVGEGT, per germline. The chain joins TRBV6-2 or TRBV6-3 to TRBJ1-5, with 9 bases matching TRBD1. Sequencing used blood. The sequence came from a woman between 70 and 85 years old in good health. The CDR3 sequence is CASSLTGGNQPQHF. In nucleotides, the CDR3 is TGTGCCAGCAGTTTGACAGGGGGGAATCAGCCCCAGCATTTT.